The 6 T cell receptor beta chains in this list originate from one sample, sequenced in a study of cytomegalovirus exposure and HLA in healthy donors. PCR employed 60 Vbeta and 13 Jbeta primers. This table comes from immunoSEQ multiplex PCR, and its TCRdb copy is limited to in-frame clones, with some not included. The sample consists of approximately 170,000 clones, 80% of them appearing once. The source material was PBMCs. The receptors were sampled from a woman aged 50 to 65 in good health and CMV-seropositive.

The rearrangement uses TRBV11-2 and TRBJ2-5, with D uncertain. With 1 base removed from V and 4 bases from J, the gap between germline ends came to 7 bases. There are 13 residues in the CDR3. Germline loops: CDR1 SGHAT, CDR2 FQNNGV. The CDR3 sequence is CASSLARVETQYF. As DNA, the CDR3 is TGTGCCAGCAGCTTAGCGCGTGTAGAGACCCAGTACTTC.

This clone was seen only once. The genes are TRBV11-2 and TRBJ1-2; 7 nucleotides line up with TRBD1. The CDR3 runs to 14 residues. Germline V lookup: CDR1 SGHAT, CDR2 FQNNGV. With 4 bases clipped from V and 6 bases from J, the junction kept 8 bases outside the gene matches. CDR3 sequence (DNA): TGTGCCAGCAGCTACCTTGACAGGGCCCATGGCTACACCTTC. Translated, it gives CASSYLDRAHGYTF. The variable domain in full, completed from reference TRBV11-2 and TRBJ1-2, reads EAGVAQSPRYKIIEKRQSVAFWCNPISGHATLYWYQQILGQGPKLLIQFQNNGVVDDSQLPKDRFSAERLKGVDSTLKIQPAKLEDSAVYLCASSYLDRAHGYTFGSGTRLTVV.

This clone showed up just once. This rearrangement joins TRBV28 to TRBJ1-1; maybe TRBD1 (5 bases). V shed 8 bases and J shed 4 bases, with 20 bases lying between them. Germline V gene data show CDR1 as MDHEN and CDR2 as SYDVKM. This CDR3 is built from 15 residues. In DNA form, the CDR3 reads TGTGCCAGCGGCCGGGGGGGGAATTGGCGCACTGAAGCTTTCTTT. Its translation is CASGRGGNWRTEAFF.

The chain uses TRBV6-4 and TRBJ2-2; 8 bases are a match to TRBD2. There are 14 residues in the CDR3. From germline, CDR1 is MRHNA and CDR2 SNTAGT. V lost 6 bases, J lost 6 bases, and 6 bases stayed unmatched. Here the CDR3 DNA reads TGTGCCAGCAGAGCGACTAGCGTGGCCGGGGAGCTGTTTTTT. It codes for CASRATSVAGELFF.

This clone was seen a single time. The rearrangement joins TRBV29-1 to TRBJ1-2; 8 positions match TRBD1. The V segment lost 4 bases and the J segment 0 bases; nucleotides outside the gene matches: 4. Germline V gene sequence: CDR1 SQVTM, CDR2 ANQGSEA. CDR3 size: 14 residues. This CDR3 is CSVGIQGANYGYTF. The CDR3 DNA reads TGCAGCGTTGGGATACAGGGGGCTAACTATGGCTACACCTTC.

This clone was observed a single time. CDR3 sequence: CASSHRRTGIGGFYGYTF. CDR3 nucleotides: TGTGCCAGCAGTCACCGCCGGACAGGGATCGGTGGGTTCTATGGCTACACCTTC. This sequence joins TRBV27 and TRBJ1-2, with 8 bases that match TRBD1. V was pared by 5 bases and J by 4 bases, with 18 bases of the junction left unmatched. The CDR3 totals 18 residues. Germline CDR1 reads MNHEY; CDR2 reads SMNVEV (reference sequence).